Shown below are 28 T cell receptor beta chains from a single sample sequenced in a study of blood T cell repertoires in COVID-19. Here immunoSEQ multiplex PCR was the method, and the copy in TCRdb shows in-frame clones only, minus some. The sample lists some 380,000 clones; around 87% were seen once. The sequenced sample was PBMCs or T cells enriched from blood (not recorded which). Receptor source: a man aged 25-40 years who had recovered from COVID-19.

The V gene is TRBV30, the J gene TRBJ2-1; 8 positions match TRBD1. V lost 4 bases to trimming and J lost 4 bases; unmatched junction nucleotides: 3. The CDR3 has 13 amino acids. Germline V lookup: CDR1 GTSNPN, CDR2 SVGIG (reference sequence). CDR3: CAWKDRAYNEQFF. The CDR3 bases are TGTGCCTGGAAGGACAGGGCGTACAATGAGCAGTTCTTC.

This chain joins TRBV13 and TRBJ2-1; 10 nucleotides agree with TRBD2. The CDR3 runs 18 residues. V gave up 0 bases and J gave up 4 bases; unmatched junction bases: 9. Germline loops: CDR1 PRHDT, CDR2 FYEKMQ (reference sequence). The CDR3: CASSLGGLAGVSYNEQFF. For the CDR3, the DNA is TGTGCCAGCAGCTTAGGAGGTCTAGCGGGGGTTTCTTACAATGAGCAGTTCTTC.

CDR3 DNA sequence: TGCGCCAGCAGCCTCCGGACAGTAATAACCGGGGAGCTGTTTTTT. Protein: CASSLRTVITGELFF. The chain links TRBV5-1 to TRBJ2-2; D is possibly TRBD1 (6 bases). This CDR3 has 15 residues. Germline assignment: CDR1 SGHRS and CDR2 YFSETQ. V was trimmed by 4 bases and J by 5 bases, leaving 15 bases between them.

The chain uses TRBV7-3 and TRBJ1-2; the D is unclear. CDR3 length: 13 residues. Per germline, CDR1 SGHTA and CDR2 FQGTGA. The V end was cut by 5 bases, the J end by 6 bases, with 13 bases between. The CDR3 DNA reads TGTGCCAGCAGCGCCTCCCGTGTAGATGGCTACACCTTC. Encoded protein: CASSASRVDGYTF.

The chain combines TRBV27 with TRBJ2-5; 8 positions agree with TRBD2. The CDR3 runs to 14 residues. The V and J ends lost 7 bases and 5 bases, in that order; junction bases with no gene match: 9. Germline V gives CDR1 MNHEY, CDR2 SMNVEV (reference sequence). In DNA form, the CDR3 reads TGTGCCAGCAAAGGGCTAGCGGGTATGGAGACCCAGTACTTC. This encodes CASKGLAGMETQYF.

This rearrangement joins TRBV4-3 to TRBJ1-2; unclear D gene. The CDR3 has 13 residues. Per the germline V gene, CDR1 is LGHNA and CDR2 is YSLEER. V gave up 0 bases and J gave up 8 bases, with 10 bases separating them. Written as DNA, the CDR3 is TGCGCCAGCAGCCAAGATCGCGGCTGGGGCTACACCTTC. Its translation is CASSQDRGWGYTF.

This clone was seen just once. This rearrangement joins TRBV12-3 or TRBV12-4 to TRBJ2-5; 8 bases align to TRBD2. The CDR3 spans 13 residues. V lost 4 bases to trimming and J lost 5 bases; unmatched junction nucleotides: 3. DNA for the CDR3: TGTGCCAGCAGTTGGGGCGGGGGGGAGACCCAGTACTTC. Translated, it gives CASSWGGGETQYF.

The J gene is TRBJ1-2, the V gene TRBV29-1; 9 bases map to TRBD1. The ends lost 3 bases at V and 8 bases at J; junction bases unmatched: 7. The CDR3 consists of 13 residues. Looked up from germline, CDR1 is SQVTM and CDR2 is ANQGSEA. The CDR3 DNA is TGCAGCGTTGATCTGACAGGGGGTGACGGCTACACCTTC. Translation gives CSVDLTGGDGYTF.

The J gene is TRBJ1-1, the V gene TRBV19; no firm D call. This CDR3 region has 8 residues. V dropped 10 bases and J dropped 7 bases, with 4 bases sitting between them. Germline assignment: CDR1 LNHDA and CDR2 SQIVND (reference sequence). The CDR3 here is CATGEAFF. The CDR3 nucleotides are TGTGCCACGGGTGAAGCTTTCTTT.

The genes are TRBV5-4 and TRBJ1-6; 7 nucleotides match TRBD1. The germline V gene encodes CDR1 SGHNT and CDR2 YYREEE (reference sequence). V dropped 4 bases and J dropped 9; count of bases not matched to a gene: 19. The CDR3 is 18 amino acids. The DNA for the CDR3 is TGTGCCAGCAGCAAACCGGGACAGTGGGGAAGGGAGGTTTCACCCCTCCACTTT. Residues: CASSKPGQWGREVSPLHF.

The V and J genes are TRBV29-1 and TRBJ1-1, with 7 bases that match TRBD1. J gave up 1 base and V 7 bases, and 9 bases lay outside the gene matches. Germline V gives CDR1 SQVTM, CDR2 ANQGSEA. The CDR3 runs 14 residues. The CDR3 sequence is CSAKGTGENTEAFF. CDR3 DNA: TGCAGCGCAAAAGGTACAGGGGAGAACACTGAAGCTTTCTTT.

This clone was seen once. The rearrangement links TRBV5-1 to TRBJ2-3, with 10 nucleotides matching TRBD2. The CDR3 totals 17 residues. The germline V gene encodes CDR1 SGHRS and CDR2 YFSETQ. V was clipped by 0 bases and J by 4 bases; unmatched bases: 8. The CDR3 region has the DNA TGCGCCAGCAGCTTGGGTCCTAGCGGGGGTGGCGCAGATACGCAGTATTTT. This codes for CASSLGPSGGGADTQYF.

The chain combines TRBV30 with TRBJ1-5, with a weak D call TRBD1 (5 bases). The CDR3 is 13 amino acids. CDR1 is GTSNPN and CDR2 is SVGIG in the germline V gene (reference sequence). Trimming pared 3 bases from V and 5 bases from J, leaving 11 bases between. The CDR3 here is CAWREGQHQPQHF. The CDR3 DNA reads as TGTGCCTGGAGGGAGGGGCAGCATCAGCCCCAGCATTTT.

This clone was counted a few times. The chain is built from TRBV4-1 and TRBJ1-1; D not resolved. CDR1 is MGHRA, CDR2 YSYEKL, per germline. V lost 3 bases and J 1 base, leaving 9 bases between the germline ends. The CDR3 has 14 residues. CDR3 in amino acids: CASSQPEANTEAFF. CDR3 nucleotides: TGCGCCAGCAGCCAGCCCGAAGCGAACACTGAAGCTTTCTTT.

On this clone: The junction shows a germline mismatch at one end, possibly a read error. This chain joins TRBV7-7 and TRBJ1-1, with D possibly TRBD1 on 6 matching bases. From germline, CDR1 is SSHAT and CDR2 FNYEAQ (reference sequence). The CDR3 consists of 13 residues. The CDR3, as DNA: TGTGCTAGCAGCAGGGGCGAGAACACTGAAGCTTTCTTT. It encodes CASSRGENTEAFF.

V usage is TRBV18 and J usage is TRBJ1-1; 8 bases are a match to TRBD1. In germline, CDR1 is KGHSH, CDR2 LQKENI. The CDR3 runs 15 residues. J lost 2 bases, V lost 4 bases, and 6 bases had no gene match. CDR3 residues: CASSLQGAQNTEAFF. CDR3 DNA: TGTGCCAGCTCACTCCAGGGGGCGCAAAACACTGAAGCTTTCTTT.

The CDR3 DNA is TGTGCCTGGAGTATGACAGGGGGCAATCAGCCCCAGCATTTT. This encodes CAWSMTGGNQPQHF. This chain links TRBV30 with TRBJ1-5; 8 bases are shared with TRBD1. The V segment lost 2 bases and the J segment 2 bases; nucleotides outside the gene matches: 2. This CDR3 has 14 amino acids. CDR1 GTSNPN and CDR2 SVGIG come from the germline V gene (reference sequence).

The chain combines TRBV2 with TRBJ2-2, with D unclear. V lost 2 bases and J lost 4, with 11 bases in between. The V gene's germline CDR1 is SNHLY and CDR2 FYNNEI. The CDR3 extends over 15 amino acids. CDR3 DNA sequence: TGTGCCAGCAGTGAAACGGGTTTAATCACCGGGGAGCTGTTTTTT. It codes for CASSETGLITGELFF.

V is TRBV2 and J is TRBJ1-2; D unresolved. The CDR3 extends over 10 amino acids. CDR1 and CDR2 from the germline V gene are SNHLY and FYNNEI. Trimming took 8 bases from V and 8 from J, leaving 9 bases between them. The CDR3 region is CASAYSGYTF. In DNA, the CDR3 is TGTGCCAGCGCATACTCCGGCTACACCTTC.

The chain is built from TRBV4-1 and TRBJ2-1; 14 nucleotides match TRBD2. There are 19 residues in the CDR3. Germline CDR1 MGHRA, CDR2 YSYEKL. Trimming cost V 3 bases and J 4 bases; bases outside gene matches: 11. The chain's CDR3 is CASSHAGLAGDPYYNEQFF. The CDR3 nucleotides are TGCGCCAGCAGCCACGCGGGACTAGCGGGGGACCCCTATTACAATGAGCAGTTCTTC.

The chain employs TRBV5-5 and TRBJ2-5; D may be TRBD1 (5 bases). The length of the CDR3 is 13 residues. The V gene's germline CDR1 is SGHKS and CDR2 YYEKEE (reference sequence). The V end was cut by 0 bases, the J end by 3 bases, with 6 bases between. In nucleotides, the CDR3 is TGTGCCAGCAGCTTGGAACAGGAAGAGACCCAGTACTTC. Translating it yields CASSLEQEETQYF. Full variable domain (rest looked up from reference TRBV5-5 and TRBJ2-5): DAGVTQSPTHLIKTRGQQVTLRCSPISGHKSVSWYQQVLGQGPQFIFQYYEKEERGRGNFPDRFSARQFPNYSSELNVNALLLGDSALYLCASSLEQEETQYFGPGTRLLVL.

A word on this clone: The identical CDR3 is also encoded by other nucleotide sequences in the sample. The chain links TRBV18 to TRBJ1-5, with 9 nucleotides matching TRBD1. The CDR3 extends over 14 amino acids. The germline CDR1 and CDR2 sequences are KGHSH and LQKENI. Germline trimming cut 2 bases from V and 6 bases from J; bases unmatched to any gene: 2. CDR3 protein: CASSPGQGPQPQHF. In DNA, the CDR3 is TGTGCCAGCTCACCAGGACAGGGGCCTCAGCCCCAGCATTTT.

The chain has TRBV6-1 and TRBJ1-2; D ambiguous. V was pared by 1 base and J by 9 bases, with 12 bases between. The CDR3 sequence is 13 residues long. Germline CDR1 is MNHNS and CDR2 is SASEGT. The CDR3 sequence is CASSEGVAYRYTF. The CDR3, as DNA: TGTGCCAGCAGTGAAGGGGTAGCTTATCGCTACACCTTC.

V gene TRBV7-9 combines with J gene TRBJ1-1, with D possibly being TRBD1 (6 bases). Germline CDR1 SEHNR, CDR2 FQNEAQ (reference sequence). The CDR3 is 16 residues long. V was trimmed by 4 bases and J by 4 bases, leaving 19 bases between them. The CDR3 DNA reads TGTGCCAGCAGCTCGACCGCAGACAGAGGGGGCACTGAAGCTTTCTTT. Amino acids: CASSSTADRGGTEAFF. The complete variable domain, with remaining parts taken from reference TRBV7-9 and TRBJ1-1, reads DTGVSQNPRHKITKRGQNVTFRCDPISEHNRLYWYRQTLGQGPEFLTYFQNEAQLEKSRLLSDRFSAERPKGSFSTLEIQRTEQGDSAMYLCASSSTADRGGTEAFFGQGTRLTVV.

The chain links TRBV4-1 to TRBJ1-2; no definite D call. The V gene's germline CDR1 is MGHRA and CDR2 YSYEKL. This CDR3 is 12 amino acids long. Trimming left V 1 base short and J 8 bases short, with 8 bases between. CDR3 coding DNA: TGCGCCAGCAGCCAAGCAGGCAGGGGCTACACCTTC. This codes for CASSQAGRGYTF.

This sequence joins TRBV19 and TRBJ1-2; tentative D call: TRBD1 (6 bases). The germline V gene has CDR1 LNHDA and CDR2 SQIVND (reference sequence). Trimming pared 3 bases from V and 3 bases from J, leaving 8 bases between. The CDR3 runs to 13 residues. The CDR3 DNA is TGTGCCAGTAGTATCGGGACACACTATGGCTACACCTTC. Translation: CASSIGTHYGYTF.

A note on this clone: Other DNA variants within this sample encode the same CDR3. This chain connects TRBV9 to TRBJ2-3; D is possibly TRBD1 (6 bases). This CDR3 has 15 amino acids. Germline CDR1 and CDR2: SGDLS and YYNGEE. The ends were cut back, 0 bases at V and 0 bases at J, with 8 bases in the middle. CDR3 DNA: TGTGCCAGCAGCGTAGGAGGGGGAAGCACAGATACGCAGTATTTT. This codes for CASSVGGGSTDTQYF.

This clone was counted a few times. This chain uses TRBV5-1 with TRBJ2-5; D is possibly TRBD2 (6 bases). V lost 6 bases and J lost 5, with 20 bases in between. From germline, CDR1 is SGHRS and CDR2 YFSETQ. The CDR3 spans 15 residues. The CDR3 reads CASKKSQGGGETQYF. CDR3 sequence (DNA): TGCGCCAGCAAAAAATCTCAGGGAGGCGGGGAGACCCAGTACTTC.